This T cell receptor (beta chain) was recorded in a study of shared clonotypes between healthy human individuals. Study at large: Aged 18 to 49, the donors were two women and a few men. Study outcomes and limitations: Larger richness was generally estimated for naive than memory subsets.

Turning to this clone: Its antigen remains unidentified. The sample has other DNA sequences that encode this CDR3 too.

Method: immunoSEQ multiplex PCR; TCRdb's copy keeps in-frame clones and lacks some. The sample holds millions of clones, approximately 90% seen once. Sequencing was performed on naive CD4+ T cells sorted from blood. Subset meaning: CD45RA+ positively selected. This TCR derives from a man aged 18 to 30 in good health.

CDR3 sequence: CASSVASGTYNEQFF. The CDR3 DNA is TGTGCCAGCAGCGTAGCTAGCGGGACCTACAATGAGCAGTTCTTC. The chain carries TRBV9 and TRBJ2-1; 9 bases fit TRBD2. The germline V gene has CDR1 SGDLS and CDR2 YYNGEE. This CDR3 has 15 amino acids. Trimming cost V 0 bases and J 2 bases; bases outside gene matches: 0.